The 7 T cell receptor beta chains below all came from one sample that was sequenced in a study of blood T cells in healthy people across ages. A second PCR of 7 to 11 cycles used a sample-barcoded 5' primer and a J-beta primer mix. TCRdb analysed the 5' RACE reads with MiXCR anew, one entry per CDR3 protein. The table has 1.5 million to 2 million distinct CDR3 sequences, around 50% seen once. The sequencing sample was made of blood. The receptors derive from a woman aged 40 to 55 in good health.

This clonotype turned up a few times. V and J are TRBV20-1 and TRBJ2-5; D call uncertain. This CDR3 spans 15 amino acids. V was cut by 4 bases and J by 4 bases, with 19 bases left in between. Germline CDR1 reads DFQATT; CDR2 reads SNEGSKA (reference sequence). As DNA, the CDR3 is TGCAGTGCTATCCCTCGCCGTGGAGATGGAGAGACCCAGTACTTC. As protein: CSAIPRRGDGETQYF.

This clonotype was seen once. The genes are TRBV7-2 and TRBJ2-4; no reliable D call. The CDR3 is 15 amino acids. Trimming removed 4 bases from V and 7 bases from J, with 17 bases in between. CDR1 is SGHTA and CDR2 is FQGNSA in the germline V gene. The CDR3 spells CASSSNGGFENIQYF. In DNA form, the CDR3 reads TGTGCCAGCAGCTCTAACGGTGGGTTTGAGAACATTCAGTACTTC.

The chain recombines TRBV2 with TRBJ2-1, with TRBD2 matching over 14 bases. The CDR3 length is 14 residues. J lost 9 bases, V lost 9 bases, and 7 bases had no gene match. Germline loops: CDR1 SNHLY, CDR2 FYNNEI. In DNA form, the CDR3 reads TGTGCCAGTACGACTAGCGGGGGGGCTGGTGAGCAGTTCTTC. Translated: CASTTSGGAGEQFF. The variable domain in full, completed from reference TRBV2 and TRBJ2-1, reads EPEVTQTPSHQVTQMGQEVILRCVPISNHLYFYWYRQILGQKVEFLVSFYNNEISEKSEIFDDQFSVERPDGSNFTLKIRSTKLEDSAMYFCASTTSGGAGEQFFGPGTRLTVL.

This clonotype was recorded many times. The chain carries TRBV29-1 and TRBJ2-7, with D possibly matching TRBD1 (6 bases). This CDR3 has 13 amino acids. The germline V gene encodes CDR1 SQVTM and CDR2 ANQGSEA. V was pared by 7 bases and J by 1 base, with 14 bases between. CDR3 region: CSAWGRGSYEQYF. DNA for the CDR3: TGCAGCGCCTGGGGCAGGGGTTCCTACGAGCAGTACTTC.

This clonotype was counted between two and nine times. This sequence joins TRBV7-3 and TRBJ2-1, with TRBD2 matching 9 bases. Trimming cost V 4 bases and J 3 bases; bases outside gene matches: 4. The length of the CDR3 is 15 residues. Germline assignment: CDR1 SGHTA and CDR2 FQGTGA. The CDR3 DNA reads TGTGCCAGCAGCTCCCAGCGGGGGGTCTACAATGAGCAGTTCTTC. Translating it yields CASSSQRGVYNEQFF.

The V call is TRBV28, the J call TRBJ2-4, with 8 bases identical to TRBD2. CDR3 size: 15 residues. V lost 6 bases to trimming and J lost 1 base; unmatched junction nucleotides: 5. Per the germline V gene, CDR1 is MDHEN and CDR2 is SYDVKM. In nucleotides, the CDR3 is TGTGCCAGCAGCGGGGGGGGGCTCGCCAAAAACATTCAGTACTTC. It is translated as CASSGGGLAKNIQYF.

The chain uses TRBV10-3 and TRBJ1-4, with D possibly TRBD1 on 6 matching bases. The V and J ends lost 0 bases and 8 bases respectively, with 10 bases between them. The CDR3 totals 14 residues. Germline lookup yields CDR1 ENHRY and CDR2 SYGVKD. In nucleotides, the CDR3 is TGTGCCATCAGTGAGTCGGCAGGGGCCGAAAAACTGTTTTTT. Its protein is CAISESAGAEKLFF.